These 22 T cell receptor beta chains were sequenced from one sample in a study of cytomegalovirus exposure and HLA in healthy donors. PCR primers comprised 60 Vbeta and 13 Jbeta primers. TCRdb keeps only in-frame clones here, not all; method: immunoSEQ multiplex PCR. The profile shows approximately 150,000 clones, roughly 80% of them singletons. What was sequenced was PBMCs. The receptors here all came from a woman aged 18 to 35 in good health and CMV-seropositive.

The J gene is TRBJ2-7, the V gene TRBV15; 13 bases match TRBD2. CDR1 LNHNV and CDR2 YYDKDF come from the germline V gene (reference sequence). The trim removed 1 base at V and 6 bases at J, leaving 12 bases unmatched. This CDR3 contains 18 residues. CDR3 in amino acids: CATSRGEGLAGIGPEQYF. The CDR3 DNA sequence: TGTGCCACCAGCAGAGGTGAGGGACTAGCGGGGATCGGTCCCGAGCAGTACTTC.

This clone was recorded a few times. The chain is built from TRBV7-9 and TRBJ1-1, with D possibly matching TRBD1 (5 bases). Germline values: CDR1 SEHNR, CDR2 FQNEAQ (reference sequence). Trimming removed 4 bases from V and 2 bases from J, with 14 bases in between. CDR3 length equals 15 residues. The CDR3 DNA reads as TGTGCCAGCAGCTCCCATGGTACAGGTAACACTGAAGCTTTCTTT. Protein: CASSSHGTGNTEAFF. Combining the CDR3 with reference TRBV7-9 and TRBJ1-1 gives the whole variable domain DTGVSQNPRHKITKRGQNVTFRCDPISEHNRLYWYRQTLGQGPEFLTYFQNEAQLEKSRLLSDRFSAERPKGSFSTLEIQRTEQGDSAMYLCASSSHGTGNTEAFFGQGTRLTVV.

This sequence joins TRBV7-8 and TRBJ2-5; TRBD2 matches 8 bases. The length of the CDR3 is 15 residues. Trimming took 5 bases from V and 5 from J; bases not matched to a gene: 10. CDR1 and CDR2 from the germline V gene are SGHVS and FQNEAQ. The CDR3 region is CASSGRGVVRETQYF. The CDR3, as DNA: TGTGCCAGCAGCGGGCGGGGGGTCGTACGGGAGACCCAGTACTTC.

This clone was picked up one time. CDR3 DNA sequence: TGTGCCAGCAGTTCTCCGGGATCTAGGGAGCAGTACTTC. Encoded protein: CASSSPGSREQYF. The chain couples TRBV6-5 to TRBJ2-7; D is perhaps TRBD2 (5 bases). The CDR3 extends over 13 amino acids. V lost 4 bases to trimming and J lost 7 bases, with 14 bases between them. Germline CDR1 MNHEY, CDR2 SVGAGI.

This clone was found once. V usage is TRBV2 and J usage is TRBJ1-1, with no clear D. This CDR3 comprises 15 residues. Trimming stripped 1 base from V and 8 bases from J, with 17 bases between. From germline, CDR1 is SNHLY and CDR2 FYNNEI. CDR3 region: CASSEEAASLREAFF. The DNA for the CDR3 is TGTGCCAGCAGTGAAGAAGCCGCCTCCCTGAGGGAAGCTTTCTTT.

The J gene is TRBJ2-6, the V gene TRBV10-3, with 9 bases that match TRBD1. Germline V lookup: CDR1 ENHRY, CDR2 SYGVKD. The ends lost 5 bases at V and 1 base at J; junction bases unmatched: 3. The CDR3 loop spans 16 amino acids. The CDR3 sequence is CAISTGGGSGANVLTF. CDR3 coding DNA: TGTGCCATCAGTACAGGGGGCGGATCTGGGGCCAACGTCCTGACTTTC.

The table lists this clone with a few counts. V gene TRBV28 combines with J gene TRBJ1-5; TRBD1 matches at 9 bases. Losses at the gene ends were 2 bases for V and 4 bases for J; bases not matched to a gene: 0. Germline CDR1 MDHEN, CDR2 SYDVKM. The CDR3 has 14 amino acids. The CDR3 spells CASSLGTGNQPQHF. The CDR3 DNA sequence: TGTGCCAGCAGTTTAGGGACAGGGAATCAGCCCCAGCATTTT.

This sequence joins TRBV5-6 and TRBJ2-7; possibly TRBD1 for D (6 bases). The germline gives CDR1 SGHDT, CDR2 YYEEEE. V was pared by 3 bases and J by 1 base, with 8 bases between. This CDR3 has 13 residues. The CDR3 spells CASSSGDSYEQYF. Here the CDR3 DNA reads TGTGCCAGCAGCTCAGGGGATTCCTACGAGCAGTACTTC.

The chain uses TRBV5-5 and TRBJ2-7; the D gene is possibly TRBD1 (5 bases). This CDR3 comprises 14 residues. Trimming took 0 bases from V and 5 from J, leaving 12 bases between them. Germline CDR1 reads SGHKS; CDR2 reads YYEKEE (reference sequence). Here the CDR3 reads CASSLDLPGNEQYF. Written as DNA, the CDR3 is TGTGCCAGCAGCTTGGATCTGCCAGGGAACGAGCAGTACTTC.

The chain carries TRBV6-6 and TRBJ1-2, with TRBD1 matching 8 bases. With V trimmed by 3 bases and J by 6 bases, 6 bases remained unmatched. CDR3 length equals 14 residues. Germline CDR1 and CDR2: MNHNY and SVGAGI (reference sequence). CDR3 loop: CASSYHQGADGYTF. The CDR3 nucleotides read TGTGCCAGCAGTTATCACCAGGGGGCCGATGGCTACACCTTC.

This chain joins TRBV7-3 and TRBJ2-1; D remains ambiguous. Germline V gene data show CDR1 as SGHTA and CDR2 as FQGTGA. This CDR3 is built from 14 residues. The V gene lost 3 bases and the J gene lost 3 bases, with 9 bases spanning the gap. The CDR3 DNA is TGTGCCAGCAGCTTGAGCTTTAGCTACAATGAGCAGTTCTTC. Translation: CASSLSFSYNEQFF.

The gene calls are TRBV30 and TRBJ1-5; the match to TRBD1 covers 9 bases. CDR1 is GTSNPN and CDR2 is SVGIG in the germline V gene (reference sequence). Trimming removed 2 bases from V and 2 bases from J; junction bases left unmatched: 10. The CDR3 loop spans 17 amino acids. The CDR3 loop is CAWSPWRDREGNQPQHF. Here the CDR3 DNA reads TGTGCCTGGAGTCCCTGGCGGGACAGGGAGGGCAATCAGCCCCAGCATTTT.

The chain recombines TRBV30 with TRBJ1-4, with 7 nucleotides matching TRBD1. The CDR3 runs 15 residues. Germline CDR1 and CDR2: GTSNPN and SVGIG (reference sequence). With 0 bases clipped from V and 6 bases from J, the junction kept 7 bases outside the gene matches. CDR3 DNA sequence: TGTGCCTGGAGTGTAGTCCCCGACAGGGATGAAAAACTGTTTTTT. Translated: CAWSVVPDRDEKLFF.

The chain joins TRBV4-3 to TRBJ2-7; D gene unclear. With 4 bases removed from V and 6 bases from J, the gap between germline ends came to 16 bases. The CDR3 consists of 14 residues. The germline V gene has CDR1 LGHNA and CDR2 YSLEER. CDR3 region: CASSPGVGAREQYF. The CDR3, as DNA: TGCGCCAGCAGCCCGGGTGTAGGAGCCCGCGAGCAGTACTTC.

The genes are TRBV9 and TRBJ2-5; 7 nucleotides agree with TRBD2. The germline V gene encodes CDR1 SGDLS and CDR2 YYNGEE. The CDR3 loop spans 14 amino acids. Unmatched junction bases numbered 4, after V lost 0 bases and J lost 5 bases. CDR3 nucleotides: TGTGCCAGCAGCGTAGCCACTAGCGACGAGACCCAGTACTTC. Encoded protein: CASSVATSDETQYF.

This clone was picked up a small number of times. The CDR3: CASSSGAGRETQYF. The CDR3, as DNA: TGTGCCAGCAGTTCTGGTGCAGGGCGGGAGACCCAGTACTTC. This chain uses TRBV6-6 with TRBJ2-5; D is perhaps TRBD1 (5 bases). The CDR3 contains 14 residues. V shed 4 bases and J shed 5 bases, with 14 bases lying between them. The germline gives CDR1 MNHNY, CDR2 SVGAGI (reference sequence).

The chain joins TRBV28 to TRBJ1-4; a weak D match, TRBD1 (6 bases). There are 13 residues in the CDR3. Trimming took off 10 bases at V and 8 bases at J, with 17 bases between the two ends. Germline V gives CDR1 MDHEN, CDR2 SYDVKM. Here the CDR3 reads CATSRGRGEKLFF. The CDR3 coding sequence is TGTGCCACATCAAGGGGAAGGGGGGAAAAACTGTTTTTT. Combining the CDR3 with reference TRBV28 and TRBJ1-4 gives the whole variable domain DVKVTQSSRYLVKRTGEKVFLECVQDMDHENMFWYRQDPGLGLRLIYFSYDVKMKEKGDIPEGYSVSREKKERFSLILESASTNQTSMYLCATSRGRGEKLFFGSGTQLSVL.

This clone was detected only a few times. The genes are TRBV7-3 and TRBJ2-5; TRBD2 matches at 9 bases. This CDR3 region has 15 residues. V trimming: 2 bases; J trimming: 5 bases; junction bases outside the gene matches: 6. Germline-derived CDR1 and CDR2 are SGHTA and FQGTGA. DNA of the CDR3: TGTGCCAGCAGCTTAGGCGGGGGGGCTGGTGAGACCCAGTACTTC. The encoded protein is CASSLGGGAGETQYF.

The chain uses TRBV7-6 and TRBJ2-3, with TRBD2 matching over 10 bases. This CDR3 is 17 amino acids long. The V and J ends lost 0 bases and 0 bases, in that order; junction bases with no gene match: 3. Germline CDR1 is SGHVS and CDR2 is FNYEAQ. CDR3 sequence reads: CASSLASGGLSTDTQYF. CDR3 coding DNA: TGTGCCAGCAGCTTAGCTAGCGGGGGGCTTAGCACAGATACGCAGTATTTT.

The table lists this clone with a few counts. The chain recombines TRBV21-1 with TRBJ2-3; the table's D gene call, TRBD2, was not cross checked with the DNA. TRBV21-1 is tagged as a pseudogene. This CDR3 has 17 residues. Here the CDR3 reads CASSKGETIEGTDTQYF. CDR3 in DNA: TGTGCCAGCAGCAAGGGAGAGACCATCGAGGGCACAGATACGCAGTATTTT.

The chain uses TRBV11-2 and TRBJ2-3, with D uncertain. The V end lost 2 bases, the J end lost 1 base, and 4 bases lay between the germline ends. The CDR3 consists of 13 residues. From germline, CDR1 is SGHAT and CDR2 FQNNGV. The CDR3 sequence is CASSLQGTDTQYF. The CDR3 DNA is TGTGCCAGCAGCTTACAGGGCACAGATACGCAGTATTTT. The entire variable domain, with the rest obtained from reference TRBV11-2 and TRBJ2-3, is as follows: EAGVAQSPRYKIIEKRQSVAFWCNPISGHATLYWYQQILGQGPKLLIQFQNNGVVDDSQLPKDRFSAERLKGVDSTLKIQPAKLEDSAVYLCASSLQGTDTQYFGPGTRLTVL.

This clone was seen just once. The J gene is TRBJ2-2, the V gene TRBV7-7; D uncertain. Germline V gene sequence: CDR1 SSHAT, CDR2 FNYEAQ (reference sequence). Trimming left V 1 base short and J 4 bases short, with 7 bases between. The CDR3 spans 14 residues. The CDR3 coding sequence is TGTGCCAGCAGCTTAGAGTCGAGCACCGGGGAGCTGTTTTTT. Its translation: CASSLESSTGELFF.